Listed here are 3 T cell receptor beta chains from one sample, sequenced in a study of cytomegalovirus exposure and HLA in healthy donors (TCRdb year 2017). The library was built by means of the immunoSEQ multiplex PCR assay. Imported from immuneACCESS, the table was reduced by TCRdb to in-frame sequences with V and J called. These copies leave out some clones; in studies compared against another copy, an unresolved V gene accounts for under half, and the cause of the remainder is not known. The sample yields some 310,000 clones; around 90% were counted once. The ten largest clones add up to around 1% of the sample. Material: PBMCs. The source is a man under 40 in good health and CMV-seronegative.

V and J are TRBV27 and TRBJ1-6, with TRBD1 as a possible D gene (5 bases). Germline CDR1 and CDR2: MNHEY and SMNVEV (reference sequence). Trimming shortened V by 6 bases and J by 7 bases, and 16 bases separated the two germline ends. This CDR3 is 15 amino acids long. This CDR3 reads CASRPNGGVNSPLHF. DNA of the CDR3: TGTGCCAGCAGACCGAACGGAGGGGTAAATTCACCCCTCCACTTT.

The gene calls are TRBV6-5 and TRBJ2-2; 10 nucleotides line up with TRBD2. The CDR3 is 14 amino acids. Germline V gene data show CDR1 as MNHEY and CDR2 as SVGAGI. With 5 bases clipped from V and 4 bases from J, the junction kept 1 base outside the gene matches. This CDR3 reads CASSRTSGTGELFF. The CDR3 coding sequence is TGTGCCAGCAGTCGGACTAGCGGCACCGGGGAGCTGTTTTTT.

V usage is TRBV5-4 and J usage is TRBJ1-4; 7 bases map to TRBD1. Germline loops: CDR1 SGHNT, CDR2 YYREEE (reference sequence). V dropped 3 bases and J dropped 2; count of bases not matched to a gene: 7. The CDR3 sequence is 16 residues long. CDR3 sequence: CASSSNTGATNEKLFF. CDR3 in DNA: TGTGCCAGCAGCTCCAACACAGGGGCGACTAATGAAAAACTGTTTTTT.